The source of this TCR beta chain is a study of spatial heterogeneity in lung cancer. Regarding the study as a whole: It was found that expanded intratumoral alpha and beta TCR counts tracked tumor mutation counts.

Carried by each TCR cDNA molecule was a unique molecular identifier. TCRdb re-called the 5' RACE reads through MiXCR, storing one row per CDR3 protein. Of some 20,000 distinct CDR3 sequences detected, approximately 15% appear once; the ten largest clones hold roughly 30%. Deletions cut 1 base from V and 11 bases from J, with 26 bases between. The CDR3 covers 17 residues. Per germline, CDR1 MNHEY and CDR2 SMNVEV (reference sequence). Documented time point: sample taken at primary tumor resection. Unsorted samples of tumor, nontumor lung or frozen PBMC had their whole RNA sequenced. This clonotype was seen ten or more times. Its specificity is unknown.

This material consisted of lung tumor tissue, taken at surgery. The sequence came from a female donor with early-stage non-small cell lung cancer. The chain couples TRBV27 to TRBJ1-1; D ambiguous. The CDR3 coding sequence is TGTGCCAGCAGTTTATATACCCCCGCGAGGTCCTATGTACCGGCTTTCTTT. Its translation: CASSLYTPARSYVPAFF.